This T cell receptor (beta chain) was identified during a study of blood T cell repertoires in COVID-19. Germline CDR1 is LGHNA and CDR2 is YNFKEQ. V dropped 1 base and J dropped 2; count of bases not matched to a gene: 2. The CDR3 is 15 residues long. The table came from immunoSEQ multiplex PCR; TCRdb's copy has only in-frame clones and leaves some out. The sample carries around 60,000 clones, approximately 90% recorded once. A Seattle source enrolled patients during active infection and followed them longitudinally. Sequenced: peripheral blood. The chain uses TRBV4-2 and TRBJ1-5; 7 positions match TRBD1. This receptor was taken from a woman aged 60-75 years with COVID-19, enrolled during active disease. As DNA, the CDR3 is TGTGCCAGCAGCCAAGCCACAGGGGGCAATCAGCCCCAGCATTTT. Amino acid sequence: CASSQATGGNQPQHF.